The rows below give T cell receptor beta chains drawn from one sample of a study of blood T cells in healthy people across ages. TCRdb fed the 5' RACE reads into MiXCR, producing one record per CDR3 protein. Among more than 900,000 distinct CDR3 sequences listed, roughly 29% were seen once. These same records also appear under a second study, on T cells of mothers and their children.

Input material: blood. The receptors shown here come from a woman aged 40 to 55 in good health. CDR3s include the opening cysteine and the closing phenylalanine or tryptophan. The order of the fields is CDR3 protein, CDR3 DNA, J gene, clone size, V gene, D gene. The D gene is left open where the match is weak. A clone size is listed for some rows: how often the clone was seen (once, few, many), or a class if it is expanded.

CDR3 protein: CASSSGQVKDIQYF; CDR3 DNA: TGTGCCAGCAGCTCGGGACAGGTCAAGGACATTCAGTACTTC; J gene: TRBJ2-4; clone size: many; V gene: TRBV13; D gene: TRBD1
CDR3 protein: CSAVRTSGSYEQYF; CDR3 DNA: TGCAGTGCTGTTCGGACTAGCGGGAGCTACGAGCAGTACTTC; J gene: TRBJ2-7; clone size: -; V gene: TRBV20-1; D gene: TRBD2
CDR3 protein: CASSLNPWQSRGSEQYF; CDR3 DNA: TGTGCCAGCAGTTTAAATCCCTGGCAGTCGAGGGGTTCCGAGCAGTACTTC; J gene: TRBJ2-7; clone size: many; V gene: TRBV28; D gene: -
CDR3 protein: CASSLYQGSNSPLHF; CDR3 DNA: TGTGCCAGCAGCTTATATCAGGGAAGTAATTCACCCCTCCACTTT; J gene: TRBJ1-6; clone size: few; V gene: TRBV7-3; D gene: -
CDR3 protein: CASSGTGGGYTF; CDR3 DNA: TGTGCCAGCAGCGGGACAGGAGGTGGCTACACCTTC; J gene: TRBJ1-2; clone size: many; V gene: TRBV9; D gene: TRBD1
CDR3 protein: CSGGVETQYF; CDR3 DNA: TGCAGTGGGGGCGTGGAGACCCAGTACTTC; J gene: TRBJ2-5; clone size: -; V gene: TRBV20-1; D gene: -
CDR3 protein: CASTLKGTNRGYTF; CDR3 DNA: TGTGCCAGCACCCTAAAAGGGACGAATCGAGGCTACACCTTC; J gene: TRBJ1-2; clone size: few; V gene: TRBV6-5; D gene: -
CDR3 protein: CASSEQKGATYEQYF; CDR3 DNA: TGTGCCAGCAGTGAACAGAAGGGTGCCACCTACGAGCAGTACTTC; J gene: TRBJ2-7; clone size: many; V gene: TRBV6-1; D gene: -
CDR3 protein: CASSPRIMGYGYTF; CDR3 DNA: TGTGCCAGCAGTCCACGGATTATGGGCTATGGCTACACCTTC; J gene: TRBJ1-2; clone size: few; V gene: TRBV28; D gene: -
CDR3 protein: CASRGDSAQQSYNEQYF; CDR3 DNA: TGTGCCAGCAGAGGGGACAGCGCCCAACAATCCTACAATGAGCAGTACTTC; J gene: TRBJ2-7; clone size: few; V gene: TRBV2; D gene: TRBD1
CDR3 protein: CASSGTVTNQPQHF; CDR3 DNA: TGTGCCAGCAGTGGGACAGTGACCAATCAGCCCCAGCATTTT; J gene: TRBJ1-5; clone size: -; V gene: TRBV12-3/TRBV12-4; D gene: TRBD1
CDR3 protein: CANSLGTNTEAFF; CDR3 DNA: TGTGCCAACAGCCTTGGGACCAACACTGAAGCTTTCTTT; J gene: TRBJ1-1; clone size: -; V gene: TRBV12-3/TRBV12-4; D gene: -
CDR3 protein: CASSWVRNSGGATDTQYF; CDR3 DNA: TGTGCCAGCAGTTGGGTTCGAAATAGCGGGGGGGCTACAGATACGCAGTATTTT; J gene: TRBJ2-3; clone size: -; V gene: TRBV12-3/TRBV12-4; D gene: TRBD2
CDR3 protein: CASSQGQASYEQYF; CDR3 DNA: TGTGCCAGCAGCCAAGGGCAGGCCTCCTACGAGCAGTACTTC; J gene: TRBJ2-7; clone size: few; V gene: TRBV3-1; D gene: -
CDR3 protein: CASSAGQEGQPQHF; CDR3 DNA: TGCGCCAGCAGCGCGGGACAGGAAGGCCAGCCCCAGCATTTT; J gene: TRBJ1-5; clone size: many; V gene: TRBV5-1; D gene: TRBD1
CDR3 protein: CASSEGRESYEQYF; CDR3 DNA: TGTGCCAGCAGTGAGGGCCGGGAATCCTACGAGCAGTACTTC; J gene: TRBJ2-7; clone size: few; V gene: TRBV25-1; D gene: -
CDR3 protein: CASSLALGYNEQFF; CDR3 DNA: TGCGCCAGCAGCTTGGCCCTGGGGTACAATGAGCAGTTCTTC; J gene: TRBJ2-1; clone size: many; V gene: TRBV5-1; D gene: -
CDR3 protein: CASKGALSTDTQYF; CDR3 DNA: TGCGCCAGCAAAGGTGCTCTTAGCACAGATACGCAGTATTTT; J gene: TRBJ2-3; clone size: few; V gene: TRBV5-1; D gene: -
CDR3 protein: CASSFGTSVGQFF; CDR3 DNA: TGTGCCAGCAGTTTCGGGACTTCGGTCGGGCAGTTCTTC; J gene: TRBJ2-1; clone size: -; V gene: TRBV12-3/TRBV12-4; D gene: -
CDR3 protein: CASSRTDKNIQYF; CDR3 DNA: TGTGCCAGCAGCCGGACGGATAAAAACATTCAGTACTTC; J gene: TRBJ2-4; clone size: -; V gene: TRBV13; D gene: -
CDR3 protein: CSAMRRGIGYEQYF; CDR3 DNA: TGCAGTGCTATGAGGAGGGGGATAGGTTACGAGCAGTACTTC; J gene: TRBJ2-7; clone size: -; V gene: TRBV20-1; D gene: -
CDR3 protein: CASSYTQGGLSTEAFF; CDR3 DNA: TGTGCCAGCAGTTATACGCAGGGGGGGCTGAGCACTGAAGCTTTCTTT; J gene: TRBJ1-1; clone size: -; V gene: TRBV6-2/TRBV6-3; D gene: TRBD1
CDR3 protein: CASSVVQGAGTEAFF; CDR3 DNA: TGTGCCAGCAGTGTCGTACAGGGGGCAGGGACTGAAGCTTTCTTT; J gene: TRBJ1-1; clone size: few; V gene: TRBV2; D gene: TRBD1
CDR3 protein: CSASTGNQPQHF; CDR3 DNA: TGCAGTGCTTCGACAGGAAATCAGCCCCAGCATTTT; J gene: TRBJ1-5; clone size: -; V gene: TRBV20-1; D gene: -
CDR3 protein: CASSGPAGGYTF; CDR3 DNA: TGCGCCAGCAGCGGACCGGCCGGTGGCTACACCTTC; J gene: TRBJ1-2; clone size: -; V gene: TRBV4-1; D gene: -
CDR3 protein: CASSLPGTGGGGGELFF; CDR3 DNA: TGTGCCAGCAGTCTACCCGGGACAGGGGGTGGGGGCGGGGAGCTGTTTTTT; J gene: TRBJ2-2; clone size: -; V gene: TRBV27; D gene: TRBD1
CDR3 protein: CSARDEVWGGTDTQYF; CDR3 DNA: TGCAGTGCTAGAGATGAAGTTTGGGGGGGGACAGATACGCAGTATTTT; J gene: TRBJ2-3; clone size: few; V gene: TRBV20-1; D gene: TRBD2
CDR3 protein: CTTSGLTGGQRSYNEQFF; CDR3 DNA: TGTACCACCAGTGGCCTGACAGGGGGTCAACGCTCCTACAATGAGCAGTTCTTC; J gene: TRBJ2-1; clone size: -; V gene: TRBV24-1; D gene: TRBD1